This passage covers 5 T cell receptor beta chains from one sample sequenced in a study of cytomegalovirus exposure and HLA in healthy donors. PCR amplification relied on 60 Vbeta primers (plus 13 Jbeta primers). Profiling relied on immunoSEQ multiplex PCR, and the TCRdb table lists in-frame clones only, not all of them. The table lists some 150,000 clones, almost 85% of them singletons. The sample was PBMCs. The receptors come from a woman aged 40-49 years in good health and CMV-seronegative.

The chain combines TRBV11-2 with TRBJ2-2, with D perhaps TRBD1 (6 bases). The V and J ends lost 6 bases and 0 bases respectively, with 11 bases between them. CDR1 and CDR2 (germline): SGHAT, FQNNGV. CDR3 length: 15 residues. CDR3 protein: CASSWTASNTGELFF. CDR3 in DNA: TGTGCCAGCAGTTGGACAGCCTCGAACACCGGGGAGCTGTTTTTT. The complete variable domain, with remaining parts taken from reference TRBV11-2 and TRBJ2-2, reads EAGVAQSPRYKIIEKRQSVAFWCNPISGHATLYWYQQILGQGPKLLIQFQNNGVVDDSQLPKDRFSAERLKGVDSTLKIQPAKLEDSAVYLCASSWTASNTGELFFGEGSRLTVL.

The chain is built from TRBV27 and TRBJ2-7; 11 positions match TRBD2. The CDR3 runs 16 residues. V dropped 7 bases and J dropped 1; count of bases not matched to a gene: 9. The germline V gene has CDR1 MNHEY and CDR2 SMNVEV (reference sequence). CDR3 protein: CASTNLRLAGSYEQYF. For the CDR3, the DNA is TGTGCCAGCACCAACCTAAGACTAGCGGGGTCCTACGAGCAGTACTTC.

The chain employs TRBV4-3 and TRBJ2-1; 9 bases match TRBD2. The CDR3 sequence is 15 residues long. Germline CDR1 LGHNA, CDR2 YSLEER. The ends lost 8 bases at V and 8 bases at J; junction bases unmatched: 13. The CDR3 sequence: CASGRGGRAVDEQFF. As DNA, the CDR3 is TGCGCCAGCGGCCGGGGCGGGAGGGCCGTAGATGAGCAGTTCTTC.

This chain connects TRBV7-2 to TRBJ2-2; TRBD2 matches at 8 bases. In germline, CDR1 is SGHTA, CDR2 FQGNSA. This CDR3 is built from 14 residues. V lost 6 bases and J lost 4; bases outside the gene matches: 4. The CDR3 DNA sequence: TGTGCCAGCAGTCCTCTAGCGGGCACCGGGGAGCTGTTTTTT. It yields the protein CASSPLAGTGELFF.

The chain combines TRBV5-1 with TRBJ2-4; D is perhaps TRBD1 (5 bases). The germline V gene has CDR1 SGHRS and CDR2 YFSETQ. Trimming pared 0 bases from V and 6 bases from J, leaving 10 bases between. The CDR3 runs to 14 residues. Here the CDR3 reads CASSLGQSTNIQYF. The CDR3 nucleotides read TGCGCCAGCAGCTTGGGACAGTCAACAAACATTCAGTACTTC. Full variable domain (missing parts from reference TRBV5-1 and TRBJ2-4): KAGVTQTPRYLIKTRGQQVTLSCSPISGHRSVSWYQQTPGQGLQFLFEYFSETQRNKGNFPGRFSGRQFSNSRSEMNVSTLELGDSALYLCASSLGQSTNIQYFGAGTRLSVL.